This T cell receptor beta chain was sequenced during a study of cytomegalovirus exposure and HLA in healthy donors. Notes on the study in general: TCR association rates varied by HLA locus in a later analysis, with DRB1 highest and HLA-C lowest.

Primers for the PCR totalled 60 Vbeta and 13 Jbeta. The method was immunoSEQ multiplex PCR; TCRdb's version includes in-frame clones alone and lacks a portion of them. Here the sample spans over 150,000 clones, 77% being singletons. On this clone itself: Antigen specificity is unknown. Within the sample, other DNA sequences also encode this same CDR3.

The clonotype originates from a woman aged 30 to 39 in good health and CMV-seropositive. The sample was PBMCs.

CDR3 sequence: CASSSLGDTQYF. CDR3 coding DNA: TGTGCCAGCAGCTCACTAGGAGATACGCAGTATTTT. The chain has TRBV7-8 and TRBJ2-3; D may be TRBD2 (5 bases). This CDR3 region has 12 residues. The V gene lost 4 bases and the J gene lost 5 bases, with 7 bases spanning the gap. The germline CDR1 and CDR2 sequences are SGHVS and FQNEAQ.